The entry below gives a single T cell receptor (beta chain) sequence along with its context. Original data processing: Amplification with reference gene primers provided the estimates of nucleated cell counts. Method: immunoSEQ multiplex PCR; TCRdb's copy keeps in-frame clones and lacks some. The V and J calls and clone size were taken over from that table, and D and trimming were inferred from the DNA. The sample includes around 190,000 clones, approximately 88% seen only once; the top ten take about a tenth. These data belong to a study of blood T cell repertoires in COVID-19. V shed 0 bases and J shed 10 bases, with 9 bases lying between them. This CDR3 is built from 11 residues. The germline CDR1 and CDR2 sequences are GTSNPN and SVGIG (reference sequence).

This rearrangement joins TRBV30 to TRBJ1-1; weak D call: TRBD1 (5 bases). This TCR derives from a man aged 18 to 30 with acute COVID-19. The sequenced material came from PBMCs or T cells enriched from blood (not recorded which). The CDR3 nucleotides are TGTGCCTGGAGTGTAGCCGGGGGAGCTTTCTTT. Its translation: CAWSVAGGAFF. Based on the CDR3 plus reference TRBV30 and TRBJ1-1, the full variable domain is SQTIHQWPATLVQPVGSPLSLECTVEGTSNPNLYWYRQAAGRGLQLLFYSVGIGQISSEVPQNLSASRPQDRQFILSSKKLLLSDSGFYLCAWSVAGGAFFGQGTRLTVV.